These 26 T cell receptor beta chains came from one sample sequenced in a study of blood T cell repertoires in COVID-19. Only in-frame clones appear in the TCRdb table, and some are missing; sequencing was by immunoSEQ multiplex PCR. The table includes about 130,000 clones, around 87% detected once. The specimen was peripheral blood. These receptors came from a woman aged 60-75 years with acute or convalescent COVID-19.

This rearrangement joins TRBV11-3 to TRBJ1-1, with TRBD1 matching 7 bases. This CDR3 has 14 amino acids. V shed 8 bases and J 0 bases; nucleotides not matched to a gene: 6. The V gene's germline CDR1 is SGHNT and CDR2 YENEEA. CDR3 residues: CASQTGPLNTEAFF. CDR3 coding DNA: TGTGCCAGCCAGACAGGGCCTCTGAACACTGAAGCTTTCTTT.

Only a few counts were recorded for this clone. J is TRBJ1-5 and V is TRBV3-1 (or the pseudogene TRBV3-2), with a tentative D call TRBD1 (5 bases). Trimming left V 4 bases short and J 3 bases short, with 34 bases between. CDR3 length: 22 residues. Germline-derived CDR1 and CDR2 are LGHDT and YNNKEL (reference sequence). For the CDR3, the DNA is TGTGCCAGCAGCCTCTTCCGTGTATCCGTGTCCGGCCATCAGGGTTACAATCAGCCCCAGCATTTT. Encoded protein: CASSLFRVSVSGHQGYNQPQHF.

The chain has TRBV7-3 and TRBJ2-1, with D possibly matching TRBD1 (6 bases). The CDR3 has 14 amino acids. V was pared by 6 bases and J by 0 bases, with 9 bases between. Germline V lookup: CDR1 SGHTA, CDR2 FQGTGA. The CDR3 is CASSQGSSYNEQFF. In DNA, the CDR3 is TGTGCCAGCAGTCAGGGGAGCTCCTACAATGAGCAGTTCTTC.

The chain recombines TRBV5-4 with TRBJ2-7; possibly TRBD2 for D (5 bases). Germline V CDR1 and CDR2: SGHNT, YYREEE (reference sequence). The V end was cut by 0 bases, the J end by 0 bases, with 7 bases between. This CDR3 region has 14 residues. CDR3 bases: TGTGCCAGCAGCTTGGCGGGATTCTCCTACGAGCAGTACGTC. Its protein product is CASSLAGFSYEQYV.

The V call is TRBV7-9, the J call TRBJ2-1, with 10 bases aligning to TRBD2. The J segment lost 7 bases and the V segment lost 2 bases, leaving 5 bases of the junction unmatched. The CDR3 spans 15 residues. Germline CDR1 and CDR2: SEHNR and FQNEAQ (reference sequence). This CDR3 reads CASSLFGTSENEQFF. The CDR3 DNA follows: TGTGCCAGCAGCTTATTCGGGACTAGCGAAAATGAGCAGTTCTTC.

The V gene is TRBV9, the J gene TRBJ1-1, with 10 bases fitting TRBD1. CDR1 SGDLS and CDR2 YYNGEE come from the germline V gene. This CDR3 is built from 15 residues. J was trimmed by 4 bases and V by 3 bases; bases with no gene match: 6. The CDR3 DNA sequence: TGTGCCAGCAGCGCGTCCGGACAGGGGGTCACTGAAGCTTTCTTT. This encodes CASSASGQGVTEAFF.

This chain uses TRBV4-1 with TRBJ1-3; D is unclear. Germline V gene lookup returns CDR1 MGHRA and CDR2 YSYEKL. The CDR3 is 15 amino acids. V was clipped by 0 bases and J by 8 bases, with 14 bases between them. The CDR3 bases are TGCGCCAGCAGCCAAGACCCAGGCAGGATTGACACCATATATTTT. Encoded protein: CASSQDPGRIDTIYF.

CDR3 sequence reads: CASRPSGSYEQYF. The CDR3 DNA follows: TGTGCCAGTAGGCCTAGCGGGAGCTACGAGCAGTACTTC. This chain connects TRBV19 to TRBJ2-7; 10 nucleotides line up with TRBD2. Looked up from germline, CDR1 is LNHDA and CDR2 is SQIVND (reference sequence). The trim removed 6 bases at V and 3 bases at J, leaving 2 bases unmatched. This CDR3 region has 13 residues.

The genes are TRBV6-1 and TRBJ1-2; D is possibly TRBD1 (5 bases). This CDR3 is 14 amino acids long. Looked up from germline, CDR1 is MNHNS and CDR2 is SASEGT. Between the trimmed V and J ends, which lost 1 base and 8 bases, there was a span of 14 bases. In nucleotides, the CDR3 is TGTGCCAGCAGTGAAGATAACAGGTTATTCGGCTACACCTTC. Translation: CASSEDNRLFGYTF.

The J gene is TRBJ2-1, the V gene TRBV4-2; 9 bases match TRBD2. The V segment lost 0 bases and the J segment 3 bases; nucleotides outside the gene matches: 3. The CDR3 has 16 amino acids. Germline-derived CDR1 and CDR2 are LGHNA and YNFKEQ. The CDR3 coding sequence is TGTGCCAGCAGCCAAGATATTAGCGGGGGCTACAATGAGCAGTTCTTC. Translating gives CASSQDISGGYNEQFF.

To note about this clone: This sequence may be a read error, since a much larger clone differs from it by one base. The chain combines TRBV11-1 with TRBJ1-3; D unclear. The CDR3 contains 12 residues. Germline V gene data show CDR1 as SGHAT and CDR2 as FQDESV (reference sequence). V lost 8 bases and J lost 0, with 5 bases in between. CDR3 amino acids: CASGSSGNTIYF. The CDR3 region has the DNA TGTGCCAGCGGGAGCTCTGGAAACACCATATATTTT.

V is TRBV6-5 and J is TRBJ1-2, with TRBD1 identical over 8 bases. Germline trimming cut 6 bases from V and 5 bases from J; bases unmatched to any gene: 5. Per germline, CDR1 MNHEY and CDR2 SVGAGI. This CDR3 has 13 residues. CDR3 DNA: TGTGCCAGCAGAACCGGGACAGGATATGGCTACACCTTC. Translation: CASRTGTGYGYTF.

This chain connects TRBV18 to TRBJ2-3; D is ambiguous. The ends were cut back, 3 bases at V and 1 base at J, with 2 bases in the middle. The CDR3 has 12 amino acids. The germline V gene has CDR1 KGHSH and CDR2 LQKENI. CDR3 protein: CASSPGTDTQYF. In DNA, the CDR3 is TGTGCCAGCTCACCCGGCACAGATACGCAGTATTTT.

The chain links TRBV6-5 to TRBJ1-1; TRBD1 agrees at 8 bases. The length of the CDR3 is 15 residues. J was trimmed by 1 base and V by 7 bases; bases with no gene match: 8. CDR1 is MNHEY and CDR2 is SVGAGI in the germline V gene. CDR3 amino acids: CASKSGGERNTEAFF. The CDR3 DNA follows: TGTGCCAGCAAGTCAGGGGGCGAACGGAACACTGAAGCTTTCTTT.

This clone was seen just once. The V call is TRBV28, the J call TRBJ2-3, with D perhaps TRBD1 (6 bases). The CDR3 spans 12 residues. Looked up from germline, CDR1 is MDHEN and CDR2 is SYDVKM. Trimming cost V 5 bases and J 7 bases, with 10 bases left between them. The CDR3 protein is CASSPRGYTQYF. CDR3 bases: TGTGCCAGCAGTCCCAGGGGTTATACGCAGTATTTT.

This chain connects TRBV28 to TRBJ2-1, with TRBD2 identical over 10 bases. The CDR3 is made up of 16 amino acids. V gave up 4 bases and J gave up 6 bases; unmatched junction bases: 9. Germline V CDR1 and CDR2: MDHEN, SYDVKM. CDR3 sequence reads: CASSSTSGRGLNEQFF. CDR3 coding DNA: TGTGCCAGCAGTTCAACGAGCGGGAGGGGGCTCAATGAGCAGTTCTTC.

The chain recombines TRBV3-1 (or the pseudogene TRBV3-2) with TRBJ2-1; tentative D call: TRBD2 (6 bases). V gave up 1 base and J gave up 1 base, with 8 bases separating them. CDR1 LGHDT and CDR2 YNNKEL come from the germline V gene (reference sequence). The CDR3 covers 15 residues. DNA of the CDR3: TGTGCCAGCAGCCAAGGTGCGGGGTCCTACAATGAGCAGTTCTTC. This sequence encodes CASSQGAGSYNEQFF.

V gene TRBV14 combines with J gene TRBJ2-1; 9 bases are shared with TRBD2. Germline CDR1 reads SGHDN; CDR2 reads FVKESK. V lost 2 bases and J lost 11; bases outside the gene matches: 4. This CDR3 is 13 amino acids long. CDR3: CASSQLREGQQFF. CDR3 in DNA: TGTGCCAGCAGCCAACTGCGGGAGGGACAGCAGTTCTTC.

The chain uses TRBV24-1 and TRBJ1-1, with no clear D. Germline V CDR1 and CDR2: KGHDR, SFDVKD. This CDR3 has 13 residues. The germline V and J ends were trimmed by 7 bases and 5 bases, with 13 bases remaining between them. The CDR3 sequence: CATSRPGQTEAFF. The CDR3 DNA reads as TGTGCCACCAGCCGCCCAGGTCAGACTGAAGCTTTCTTT.

A single count supports this clone. The rearrangement uses TRBV18 and TRBJ1-1, with D unresolved. CDR3 size: 14 residues. Germline V gene lookup returns CDR1 KGHSH and CDR2 LQKENI. V lost 1 base, J lost 3 bases, and 9 bases lay in between. The chain's CDR3 is CASSPLSSDTEAFF. CDR3 sequence (DNA): TGTGCCAGCTCACCACTTTCCTCTGACACTGAAGCTTTCTTT. The whole variable domain, remainder taken from reference TRBV18 and TRBJ1-1, is NAGVMQNPRHLVRRRGQEARLRCSPMKGHSHVYWYRQLPEEGLKFMVYLQKENIIDESGMPKERFSAEFPKEGPSILRIQQVVRGDSAAYFCASSPLSSDTEAFFGQGTRLTVV.

This chain connects TRBV30 to TRBJ1-1; the D is unclear. Per the germline V gene, CDR1 is GTSNPN and CDR2 is SVGIG (reference sequence). The ends were cut back, 0 bases at V and 8 bases at J, with 10 bases in the middle. The CDR3 spans 12 residues. The CDR3 region has the DNA TGTGCCTGGAGTGTACTAAAAAGGGAAGCTTTCTTT. As protein: CAWSVLKREAFF.

This chain uses TRBV29-1 with TRBJ2-1, with a tentative D call TRBD2 (5 bases). The CDR3 has 11 amino acids. Trimming pared 5 bases from V and 10 bases from J, leaving 12 bases between. Germline values: CDR1 SQVTM, CDR2 ANQGSEA. Here the CDR3 reads CSVLAPGEQFF. In nucleotides, the CDR3 is TGCAGCGTTCTAGCCCCGGGGGAGCAGTTCTTC.

The genes are TRBV5-4 and TRBJ1-1; D is ambiguous. V lost 4 bases to trimming and J lost 6 bases, with 7 bases between them. CDR3 length: 11 residues. From germline, CDR1 is SGHNT and CDR2 YYREEE (reference sequence). Here the CDR3 DNA reads TGTGCCAGCAGCCGGGAAGCTGAAGCTTTCTTT. Amino acid sequence: CASSREAEAFF.

The chain couples TRBV5-1 to TRBJ1-2; 7 bases are a match to TRBD1. Germline V gene lookup returns CDR1 SGHRS and CDR2 YFSETQ. Losses at the gene ends were 2 bases for V and 1 base for J; bases not matched to a gene: 2. This CDR3 comprises 14 residues. CDR3 protein: CASSLQGNNYGYTF. The CDR3 nucleotides are TGCGCCAGCAGCTTACAGGGGAATAACTATGGCTACACCTTC.

The rearrangement uses TRBV6-5 and TRBJ2-3; no definite D call. The germline V and J ends were trimmed by 6 bases and 0 bases, with 13 bases remaining between them. The V gene's germline CDR1 is MNHEY and CDR2 SVGAGI. This CDR3 spans 15 amino acids. The DNA of the CDR3 is TGTGCCAGCAGCAGCCCTAGTTCTAGCACAGATACGCAGTATTTT. It encodes CASSSPSSSTDTQYF.

The V and J genes are TRBV12-3 or TRBV12-4 and TRBJ1-1; D is unclear. Trimming took 1 base from V and 3 from J, leaving 3 bases between them. CDR3 length: 12 residues. CDR3: CASSLVYTEAFF. The CDR3 bases are TGTGCCAGCAGTTTAGTATACACTGAAGCTTTCTTT.